This passage covers 19 T cell receptor beta chains from one sample sequenced in a study of human T cells and chemical hapten exposure (dated by TCRdb to the early 2020s). Library preparation was by RACE. TCRdb shows the sequencer as NextSeq 500. TCRdb reran the public reads through fastp at Q25 and MiXCR, keeping productive beta chains. Each CDR3 protein appears once, grouped with its most common genes and DNA. Recorded for this sample are some 60,000 distinct CDR3 sequences; roughly 12% of them occurred a single time. Jointly, the top ten make up roughly 2.6% of the sample. The sample's time point label, in plain terms: patch test 3, about 24 weeks after DPC sensitization. Per the publication, the treatment or condition label means: therapeutic diphenylcyclopropenone sensitization with weekly scalp DPC. The input for sequencing was whole blood, taken in connection with sensitization to the hapten diphenylcyclopropenone (DPC). Every receptor here comes from a man aged 25-45 years with alopecia areata. Some clones in this sample may be carry-over from other donors' samples.

The V call is TRBV7-8, the J call TRBJ2-1; no clear D. CDR3 length equals 13 residues. CDR1 is SGHVS and CDR2 is FQNEAQ in the germline V gene. The ends were cut back, 5 bases at V and 10 bases at J, with 15 bases in the middle. The CDR3 DNA sequence: TGTGCCAGCAGCCCTGCGAGCCATCCCGAGCAGTTCTTC. This codes for CASSPASHPEQFF.

This clonotype came up many times. J is TRBJ2-7 and V is TRBV3-1; D is unclear. The germline gives CDR1 LGHDT, CDR2 YNNKEL (reference sequence). Trimming took 5 bases from V and 2 from J, leaving 7 bases between them. CDR3 length: 12 amino acids. CDR3: CASSLRTYEQYF. The CDR3 nucleotides are TGTGCCAGCAGCTTACGGACCTACGAGCAGTACTTC.

This clonotype has only a few counts. The J gene is TRBJ2-7, the V gene TRBV7-9; perhaps TRBD1 as D (6 bases). Germline-derived CDR1 and CDR2 are SEHNR and FQNEAQ (reference sequence). CDR3 length: 13 amino acids. V lost 3 bases, J lost 11 bases, and 17 bases lay in between. The CDR3 nucleotides read TGTGCCAGCAGCTTTGGGGACACCTCCTCGGAGTACTTC. Its protein is CASSFGDTSSEYF.

In its sample, this clonotype was seen many times. CDR3 loop: CASSERGQEDTQYF. The DNA for the CDR3 is TGTGCCAGCAGTGAGCGGGGGCAGGAAGATACGCAGTATTTT. V usage is TRBV6-4 and J usage is TRBJ2-3; a possible D gene is TRBD2 (7 bases). Trimming cost V 3 bases and J 5 bases, with 12 bases left between them. The CDR3 length is 14 residues. Germline CDR1 MRHNA, CDR2 SNTAGT.

This clonotype was observed a handful of times. V usage is TRBV5-1 and J usage is TRBJ2-2; TRBD1 is a possible D gene (5 bases). Germline loops: CDR1 SGHRS, CDR2 YFSETQ. This CDR3 is 16 amino acids long. The V end lost 0 bases, the J end lost 5 bases, and 14 bases lay between the germline ends. Written as DNA, the CDR3 is TGCGCCAGCAGCTTGGTAGGCGACAGTAGGACCGGGGAGCTGTTTTTT. It translates to CASSLVGDSRTGELFF.

The chain combines TRBV29-1 with TRBJ2-7; 7 positions match TRBD2. The CDR3 sequence is 14 residues long. Germline lookup yields CDR1 SQVTM and CDR2 ANQGSEA. V lost 2 bases to trimming and J lost 2 bases; unmatched junction nucleotides: 6. The CDR3 region is CSVESGRGTYEQYF. The CDR3, as DNA: TGCAGCGTTGAATCAGGGAGGGGAACCTACGAGCAGTACTTC.

This clonotype was found many times. J is TRBJ1-5 and V is TRBV28; 11 bases line up with TRBD1. V trimming: 6 bases; J trimming: 4 bases; junction bases outside the gene matches: 8. Germline V gene data show CDR1 as MDHEN and CDR2 as SYDVKM. The CDR3 has 16 residues. This CDR3 is CASSNSGTGGNQPQHF. The CDR3 DNA reads as TGTGCCAGCAGCAATTCCGGGACAGGGGGAAATCAGCCCCAGCATTTT.

This chain links TRBV11-1 with TRBJ2-1; D perhaps matches TRBD2 (6 bases). This CDR3 comprises 13 residues. The V end lost 5 bases, the J end lost 7 bases, and 12 bases lay between the germline ends. Per germline, CDR1 SGHAT and CDR2 FQDESV (reference sequence). The CDR3 DNA follows: TGTGCCAGCAGCCTGTGGCGGGAAAATGAGCAGTTCTTC. Translating gives CASSLWRENEQFF.

This clonotype was detected a few times. The chain has TRBV3-1 and TRBJ2-5, with unresolved D. The CDR3 contains 12 residues. Germline V gene sequence: CDR1 LGHDT, CDR2 YNNKEL (reference sequence). The ends were cut back, 1 base at V and 5 bases at J, with 5 bases in the middle. Here the CDR3 DNA reads TGTGCCAGCAGCCAAGTGTCTGAGACCCAGTACTTC. Its translation is CASSQVSETQYF.

CDR3 coding DNA: TGTGCCAGCAGTGAGAGTATTGGACAGGGCACCGGGGAGCTGTTTTTT. This codes for CASSESIGQGTGELFF. The chain employs TRBV6-4 and TRBJ2-2; 8 nucleotides align to TRBD1. The J segment lost 4 bases and the V segment lost 3 bases, leaving 7 bases of the junction unmatched. The CDR3 runs 16 residues. Germline V gives CDR1 MRHNA, CDR2 SNTAGT.

This chain uses TRBV20-1 with TRBJ2-3; 11 bases are a match to TRBD2. CDR1 and CDR2 from the germline V gene are DFQATT and SNEGSKA (reference sequence). V lost 5 bases, J lost 2 bases, and 9 bases stayed unmatched. The CDR3 has 16 amino acids. DNA for the CDR3: TGCAGTGCTCGAAGCGCTAGCGGGGGGATCACAGATACGCAGTATTTT. It translates to CSARSASGGITDTQYF.

To note about this clonotype: A read error may explain this, as a much larger clone is one base away. The rearrangement uses TRBV6-2 or TRBV6-3 and TRBJ2-7, with 10 bases matching TRBD2. With the DNA end fitting TRBJ2-1 better, the J assignment may be wrong. CDR1 and CDR2 (germline): MNHEY, SVGEGT. The length of the CDR3 is 17 residues. The CDR3 DNA is TGTGCCAGCAGTTACGAAGCGGGGGGGCCCCCTCTCTACGAGCAGTTCTTC. It translates to CASSYEAGGPPLYEQFF.

The gene calls are TRBV7-9 and TRBJ2-7, with no clear D. This CDR3 is built from 14 residues. Trimming removed 4 bases from V and 0 bases from J, with 10 bases in between. CDR1 is SEHNR, CDR2 FQNEAQ, per germline (reference sequence). The CDR3 nucleotides read TGTGCCAGCAGCTCTCCTCCGGCCTCCTACGAGCAGTACTTC. Translation gives CASSSPPASYEQYF.

This clonotype came up once. Since a much larger clone is just one base distant, this may be a read error. The chain uses TRBV7-9 and TRBJ2-7; weak D call: TRBD1 (5 bases). This CDR3 region has 16 residues. Germline CDR1 is SEHNR and CDR2 is FQNEAQ (reference sequence). The DNA of the CDR3 is TGTGGCAGCAGCTCCCGCGCAGGGCGGAGCTCCTACGAACAGTACTTC. The encoded protein is CGSSSRAGRSSYEQYF. The entire variable domain, with the rest obtained from reference TRBV7-9 and TRBJ2-7, is as follows: DTGVSQNPRHKITKRGQNVTFRCDPISEHNRLYWYRQTLGQGPEFLTYFQNEAQLEKSRLLSDRFSAERPKGSFSTLEIQRTEQGDSAMYLCGSSSRAGRSSYEQYFGPGTRLTVT.

This clonotype showed up many times. The chain recombines TRBV29-1 with TRBJ1-1; the D gene is possibly TRBD1 (6 bases). The length of the CDR3 is 14 residues. Germline values: CDR1 SQVTM, CDR2 ANQGSEA. The V end lost 7 bases, the J end lost 1 base, and 16 bases lay between the germline ends. The CDR3 sequence is CSGSYRVGNTEAFF. CDR3 bases: TGCAGCGGATCATACAGGGTCGGGAACACTGAAGCTTTCTTT.

J is TRBJ1-6 and V is TRBV28; D might be TRBD1 (5 bases). CDR1 is MDHEN, CDR2 SYDVKM, per germline. This CDR3 region has 15 residues. Trimming left V 5 bases short and J 10 bases short, with 18 bases between. CDR3 nucleotide sequence: TGTGCCAGCAGTGCGGGGCCGACACCCTACTCACCCCTCCACTTT. This sequence encodes CASSAGPTPYSPLHF.

The chain is built from TRBV20-1 and TRBJ1-1, with D unclear. V was shortened by 2 bases and J by 1 base, with 11 bases between the two germline ends. The germline V gene encodes CDR1 DFQATT and CDR2 SNEGSKA (reference sequence). This CDR3 is built from 14 residues. The CDR3 nucleotides are TGCAGTGCTAGAATTGTCCACAGGAACACTGAAGCTTTCTTT. As protein: CSARIVHRNTEAFF.

V and J are TRBV10-3 and TRBJ1-1; the D is unclear. Between the trimmed V and J ends, which lost 11 bases and 1 base, there was a span of 11 bases. Germline V gene data show CDR1 as ENHRY and CDR2 as SYGVKD. This CDR3 region has 12 residues. The CDR3 nucleotides read TGTGCCGTAAGGCAGGAGAACACTGAAGCTTTCTTT. It encodes CAVRQENTEAFF.

Many counts were recorded for this clonotype. J is TRBJ2-1 and V is TRBV6-5, with a tentative D call TRBD1 (6 bases). CDR3 length: 20 residues. V was shortened by 8 bases and J by 5 bases, with 34 bases between the two germline ends. Germline lookup yields CDR1 MNHEY and CDR2 SVGAGI. CDR3 bases: TGTGCCAGCCAACAGAACCGGGACACTCCCTTCGTCTCACCTGACAATGAGCAGTTCTTC. It yields the protein CASQQNRDTPFVSPDNEQFF.